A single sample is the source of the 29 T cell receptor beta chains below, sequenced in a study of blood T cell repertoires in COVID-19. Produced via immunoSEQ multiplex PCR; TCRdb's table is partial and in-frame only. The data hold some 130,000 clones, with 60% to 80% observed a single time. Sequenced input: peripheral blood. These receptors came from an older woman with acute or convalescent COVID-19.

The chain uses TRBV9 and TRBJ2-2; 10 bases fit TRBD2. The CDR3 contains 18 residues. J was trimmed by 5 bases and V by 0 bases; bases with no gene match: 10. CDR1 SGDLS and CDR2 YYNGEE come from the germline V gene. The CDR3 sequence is CASSVVMRTSGGTGELFF. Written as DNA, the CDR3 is TGTGCCAGCAGCGTAGTTATGAGGACTAGCGGAGGAACCGGGGAGCTGTTTTTT.

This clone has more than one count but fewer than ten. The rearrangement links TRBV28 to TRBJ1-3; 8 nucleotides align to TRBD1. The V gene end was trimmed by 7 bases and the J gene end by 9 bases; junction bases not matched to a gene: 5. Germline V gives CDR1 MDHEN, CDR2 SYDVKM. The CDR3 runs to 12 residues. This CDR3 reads CASTGDRSTIYF. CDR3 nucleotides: TGTGCCAGCACCGGGGACAGGAGCACCATATATTTT.

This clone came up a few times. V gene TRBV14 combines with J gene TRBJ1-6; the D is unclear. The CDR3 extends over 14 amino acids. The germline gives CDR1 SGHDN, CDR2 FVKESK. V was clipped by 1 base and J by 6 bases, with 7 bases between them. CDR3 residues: CASSQAAANSPLHF. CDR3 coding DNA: TGTGCCAGCAGCCAAGCCGCGGCTAATTCACCCCTCCACTTT.

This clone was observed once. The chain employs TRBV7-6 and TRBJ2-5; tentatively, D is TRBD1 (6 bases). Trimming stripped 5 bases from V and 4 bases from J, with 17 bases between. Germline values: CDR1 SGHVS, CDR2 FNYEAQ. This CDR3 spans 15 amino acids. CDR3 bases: TGTGCCAGCAGCACCCAACAGGGTTTTGGAGAGACCCAGTACTTC. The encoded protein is CASSTQQGFGETQYF.

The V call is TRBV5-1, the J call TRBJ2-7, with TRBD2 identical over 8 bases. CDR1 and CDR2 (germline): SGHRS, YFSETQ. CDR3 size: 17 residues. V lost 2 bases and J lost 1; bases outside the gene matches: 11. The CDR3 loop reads CASSFLAGGRWSYEQYF. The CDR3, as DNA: TGCGCCAGCAGCTTCCTTGCGGGGGGTCGGTGGTCCTACGAGCAGTACTTC.

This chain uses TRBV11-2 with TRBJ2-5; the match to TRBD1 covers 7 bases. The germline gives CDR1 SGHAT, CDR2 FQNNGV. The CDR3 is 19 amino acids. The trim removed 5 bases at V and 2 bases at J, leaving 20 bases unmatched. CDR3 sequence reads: CASSGRRTGSMGDQETQYF. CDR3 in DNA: TGTGCCAGCAGCGGCCGTAGGACAGGTTCCATGGGGGATCAAGAGACCCAGTACTTC.

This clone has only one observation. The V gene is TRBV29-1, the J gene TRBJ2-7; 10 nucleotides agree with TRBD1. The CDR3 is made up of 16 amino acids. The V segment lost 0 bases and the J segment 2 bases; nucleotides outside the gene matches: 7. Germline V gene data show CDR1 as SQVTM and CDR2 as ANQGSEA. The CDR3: CSVEDPPGQGAYEQYF. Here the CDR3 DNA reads TGCAGCGTTGAAGATCCCCCCGGACAGGGGGCCTACGAGCAGTACTTC.

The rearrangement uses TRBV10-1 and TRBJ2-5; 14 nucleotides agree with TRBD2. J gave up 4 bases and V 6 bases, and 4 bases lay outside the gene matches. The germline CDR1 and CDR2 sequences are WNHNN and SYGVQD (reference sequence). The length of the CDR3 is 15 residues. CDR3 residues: CASSPGTSGRETQYF. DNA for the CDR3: TGCGCCAGCAGCCCCGGGACTAGCGGGAGAGAGACCCAGTACTTC.

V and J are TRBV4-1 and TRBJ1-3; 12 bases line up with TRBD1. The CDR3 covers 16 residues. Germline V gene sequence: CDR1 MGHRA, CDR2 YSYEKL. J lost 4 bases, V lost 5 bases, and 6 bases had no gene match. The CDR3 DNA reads TGCGCCAGCAGCAAGGGACAGGGGGCTTTCGGAAACACCATATATTTT. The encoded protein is CASSKGQGAFGNTIYF.

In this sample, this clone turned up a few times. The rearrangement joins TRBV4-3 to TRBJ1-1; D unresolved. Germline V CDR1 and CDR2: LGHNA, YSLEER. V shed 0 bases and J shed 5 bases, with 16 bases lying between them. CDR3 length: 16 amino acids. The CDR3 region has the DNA TGCGCCAGCAGCCAAGACGTATGGGGAGGAGGAACTGAAGCTTTCTTT. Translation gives CASSQDVWGGGTEAFF.

CDR3 sequence reads: CASSKGQATYNEQFF. The CDR3 region has the DNA TGTGCCAGCAGCAAAGGACAGGCGACCTACAATGAGCAGTTCTTC. The chain links TRBV6-5 to TRBJ2-1; 7 bases line up with TRBD1. Losses at the gene ends were 6 bases for V and 2 bases for J; bases not matched to a gene: 7. Germline lookup yields CDR1 MNHEY and CDR2 SVGAGI. The CDR3 runs 15 residues.

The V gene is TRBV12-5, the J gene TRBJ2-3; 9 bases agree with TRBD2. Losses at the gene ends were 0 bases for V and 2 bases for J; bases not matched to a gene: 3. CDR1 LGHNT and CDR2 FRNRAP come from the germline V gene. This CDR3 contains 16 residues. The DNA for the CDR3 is TGTGCTAGTGGTTTGGTAAGCGGGGGGTTCACAGATACGCAGTATTTT. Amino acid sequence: CASGLVSGGFTDTQYF.

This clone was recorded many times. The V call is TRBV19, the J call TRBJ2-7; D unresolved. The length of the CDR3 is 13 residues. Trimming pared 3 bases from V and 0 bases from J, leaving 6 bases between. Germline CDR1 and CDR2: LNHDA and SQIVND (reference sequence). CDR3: CASSIHSSYEQYF. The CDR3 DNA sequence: TGTGCCAGTAGTATCCACAGCTCCTACGAGCAGTACTTC.

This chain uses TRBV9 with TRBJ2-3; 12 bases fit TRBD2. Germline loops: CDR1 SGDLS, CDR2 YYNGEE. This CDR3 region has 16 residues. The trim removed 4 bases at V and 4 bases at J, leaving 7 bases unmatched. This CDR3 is CASSFRTSGNSDTQYF. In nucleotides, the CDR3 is TGTGCCAGCAGCTTCCGGACTAGCGGGAATTCAGATACGCAGTATTTT.

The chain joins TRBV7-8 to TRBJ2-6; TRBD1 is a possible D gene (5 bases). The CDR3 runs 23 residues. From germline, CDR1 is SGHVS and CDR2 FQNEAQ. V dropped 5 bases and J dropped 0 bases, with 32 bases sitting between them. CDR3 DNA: TGTGCCAGCAGCCGATACCCAGGCCGACAGACTCAAAATTTATACTCTGGGGCCAACGTCCTGACTTTC. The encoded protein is CASSRYPGRQTQNLYSGANVLTF.

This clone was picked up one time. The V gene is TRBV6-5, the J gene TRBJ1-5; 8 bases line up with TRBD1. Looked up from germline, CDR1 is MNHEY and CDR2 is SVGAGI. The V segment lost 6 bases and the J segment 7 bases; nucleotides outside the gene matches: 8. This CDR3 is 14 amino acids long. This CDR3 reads CASRETGAQQPQHF. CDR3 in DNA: TGTGCCAGCAGAGAGACAGGGGCCCAGCAGCCCCAGCATTTT.

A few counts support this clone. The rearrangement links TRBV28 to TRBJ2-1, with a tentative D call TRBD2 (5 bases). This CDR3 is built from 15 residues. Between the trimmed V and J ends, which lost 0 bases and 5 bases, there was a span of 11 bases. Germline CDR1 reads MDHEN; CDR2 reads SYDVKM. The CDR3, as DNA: TGTGCCAGCAGTTTATGGAGGGCGGCAGACAATGAGCAGTTCTTC. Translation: CASSLWRAADNEQFF.

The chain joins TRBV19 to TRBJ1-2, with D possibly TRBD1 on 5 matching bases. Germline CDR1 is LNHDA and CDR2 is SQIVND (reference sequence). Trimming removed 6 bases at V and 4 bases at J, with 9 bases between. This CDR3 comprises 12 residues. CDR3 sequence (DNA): TGTGCCAGTAGCGGGGGAACCTATGGCTACACCTTC. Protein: CASSGGTYGYTF.

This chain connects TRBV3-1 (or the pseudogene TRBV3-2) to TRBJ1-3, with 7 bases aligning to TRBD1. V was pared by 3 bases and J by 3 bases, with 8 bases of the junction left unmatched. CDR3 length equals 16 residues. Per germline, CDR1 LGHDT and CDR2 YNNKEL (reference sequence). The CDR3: CASSHYEGANGNTIYF. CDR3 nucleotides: TGTGCCAGCAGCCATTATGAGGGGGCTAATGGAAACACCATATATTTT.

The CDR3 bases are TGTGCCAGTAGTCCCACTAGTTCCGGGGAGCTGTTTTTT. This sequence encodes CASSPTSSGELFF. V usage is TRBV19 and J usage is TRBJ2-2; possible D gene TRBD2, 5 bases. Trimming removed 5 bases at V and 6 bases at J, with 10 bases between. The germline CDR1 and CDR2 sequences are LNHDA and SQIVND (reference sequence). The CDR3 has 13 residues. The whole variable domain, remainder taken from reference TRBV19 and TRBJ2-2, is DGGITQSPKYLFRKEGQNVTLSCEQNLNHDAMYWYRQDPGQGLRLIYYSQIVNDFQKGDIAEGYSVSREKKESFPLTVTSAQKNPTAFYLCASSPTSSGELFFGEGSRLTVL.

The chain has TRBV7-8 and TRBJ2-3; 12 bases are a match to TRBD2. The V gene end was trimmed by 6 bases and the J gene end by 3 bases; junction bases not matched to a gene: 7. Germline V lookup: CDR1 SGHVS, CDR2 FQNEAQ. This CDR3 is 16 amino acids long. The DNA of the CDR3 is TGTGCCAGCAGGCGACTAGCGGGAGTGTTGACAGATACGCAGTATTTT. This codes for CASRRLAGVLTDTQYF.

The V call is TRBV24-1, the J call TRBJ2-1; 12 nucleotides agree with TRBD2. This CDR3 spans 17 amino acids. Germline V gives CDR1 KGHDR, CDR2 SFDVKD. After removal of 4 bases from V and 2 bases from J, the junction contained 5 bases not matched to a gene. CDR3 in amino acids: CATSDPSGREAYNEQFF. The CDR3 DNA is TGTGCCACCAGTGACCCTAGCGGGAGGGAAGCCTACAATGAGCAGTTCTTC.

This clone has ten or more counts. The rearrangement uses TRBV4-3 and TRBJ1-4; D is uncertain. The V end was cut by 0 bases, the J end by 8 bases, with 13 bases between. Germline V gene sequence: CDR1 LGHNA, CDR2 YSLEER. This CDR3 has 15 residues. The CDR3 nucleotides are TGCGCCAGCAGCCAAGATGGAGGAGCCGAGGAAAAACTGTTTTTT. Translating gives CASSQDGGAEEKLFF.

The CDR3 DNA follows: TGTGCCAGCAGCTTAGAGGGGCGTGGAGCCAAAAACATTCAGTACTTC. It yields the protein CASSLEGRGAKNIQYF. The chain combines TRBV7-9 with TRBJ2-4, with D tentatively TRBD1 (5 bases). Germline CDR1 reads SEHNR; CDR2 reads FQNEAQ (reference sequence). This CDR3 has 16 amino acids. The V end lost 1 base, the J end lost 0 bases, and 10 bases lay between the germline ends.

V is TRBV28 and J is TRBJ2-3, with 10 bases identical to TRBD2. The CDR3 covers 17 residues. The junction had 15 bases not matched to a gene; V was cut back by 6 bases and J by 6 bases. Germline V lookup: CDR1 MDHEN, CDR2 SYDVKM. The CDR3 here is CASSRQLAGFTRDTQYF. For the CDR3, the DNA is TGTGCCAGCAGCCGACAACTAGCGGGGTTTACGCGCGATACGCAGTATTTT. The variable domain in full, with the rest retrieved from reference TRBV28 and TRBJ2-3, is DVKVTQSSRYLVKRTGEKVFLECVQDMDHENMFWYRQDPGLGLRLIYFSYDVKMKEKGDIPEGYSVSREKKERFSLILESASTNQTSMYLCASSRQLAGFTRDTQYFGPGTRLTVL.

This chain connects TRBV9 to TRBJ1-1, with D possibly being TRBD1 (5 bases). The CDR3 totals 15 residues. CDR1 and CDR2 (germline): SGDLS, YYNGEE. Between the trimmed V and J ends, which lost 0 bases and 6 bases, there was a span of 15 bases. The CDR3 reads CASSVELRGAAEAFF. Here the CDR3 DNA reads TGTGCCAGCAGCGTAGAATTAAGGGGCGCGGCTGAAGCTTTCTTT.

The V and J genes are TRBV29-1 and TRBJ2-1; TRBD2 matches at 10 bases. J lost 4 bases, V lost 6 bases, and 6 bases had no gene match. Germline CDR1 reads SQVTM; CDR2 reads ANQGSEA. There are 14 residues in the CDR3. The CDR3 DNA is TGCAGCGTCGGAGGGACTAGCGTATACAATGAGCAGTTCTTC. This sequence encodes CSVGGTSVYNEQFF.

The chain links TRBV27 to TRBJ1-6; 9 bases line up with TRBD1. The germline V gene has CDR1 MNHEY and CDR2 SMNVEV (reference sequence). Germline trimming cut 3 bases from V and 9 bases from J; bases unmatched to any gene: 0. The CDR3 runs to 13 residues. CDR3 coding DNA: TGTGCCAGCAGTTTGGACAGGGGTTCACCCCTCCACTTT. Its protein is CASSLDRGSPLHF.

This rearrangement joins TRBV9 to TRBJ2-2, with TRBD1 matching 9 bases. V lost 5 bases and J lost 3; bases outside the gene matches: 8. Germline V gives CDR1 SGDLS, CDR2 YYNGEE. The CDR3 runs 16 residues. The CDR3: CASRDGTGTDTGELFF. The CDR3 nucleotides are TGTGCCAGCAGGGATGGGACAGGGACAGACACCGGGGAGCTGTTTTTT.